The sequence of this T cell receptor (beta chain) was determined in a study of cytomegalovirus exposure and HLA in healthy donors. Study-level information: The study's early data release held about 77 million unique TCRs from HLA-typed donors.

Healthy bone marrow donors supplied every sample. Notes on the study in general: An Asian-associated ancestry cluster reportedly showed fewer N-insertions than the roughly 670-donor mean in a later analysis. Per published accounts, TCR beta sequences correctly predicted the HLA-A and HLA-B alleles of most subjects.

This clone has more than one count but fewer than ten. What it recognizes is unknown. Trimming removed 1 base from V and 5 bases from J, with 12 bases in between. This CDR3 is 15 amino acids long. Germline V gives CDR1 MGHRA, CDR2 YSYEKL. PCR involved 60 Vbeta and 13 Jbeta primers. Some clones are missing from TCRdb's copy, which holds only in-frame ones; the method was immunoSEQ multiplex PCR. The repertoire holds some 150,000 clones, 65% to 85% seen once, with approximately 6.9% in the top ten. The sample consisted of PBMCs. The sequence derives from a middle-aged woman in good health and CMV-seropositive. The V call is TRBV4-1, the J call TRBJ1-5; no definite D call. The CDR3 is CASSQGAGSYQPQHF. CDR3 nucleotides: TGCGCCAGCAGCCAAGGAGCAGGATCGTATCAGCCCCAGCATTTT.